The rows below give T cell receptor beta chains drawn from one sample of a study of cytomegalovirus exposure and HLA in healthy donors. TCRdb's copy holds only in-frame clones and misses some; the assay was immunoSEQ multiplex PCR. The top ten clones hold almost 1.5% of a sample with 150,000 to 200,000 clones, 86% of them seen once. The sequenced material came from PBMCs. These receptors all come from a woman younger than 35 in good health and CMV-seronegative. CDR3s include the opening cysteine and the closing phenylalanine or tryptophan. Each record gives: D gene, J gene, V gene, clone size, CDR3 DNA, CDR3 protein. The D gene is left open where the match is weak. The size entry is marked missing in some rows and otherwise reads once, few, many or a size class.

TRBD1 TRBJ1-2 TRBV14 NA TGTGCCAGCAGCCCATCCTGGGGCAGGGGGGACTATGGCTACACCTTC CASSPSWGRGDYGYTF
TRBD2 TRBJ2-3 TRBV11-3 NA TGTGCCAGCAGCCCGGGGGGGACCACAGATACGCAGTATTTT CASSPGGTTDTQYF
NA TRBJ2-7 TRBV18 NA TGTGCCAGCTCACCGTACAGGGTCCCCTACGAGCAGTACTTC CASSPYRVPYEQYF
NA TRBJ1-1 TRBV7-9 NA TGTGCCAGCAGCTTAATCGGGATCGGCACTGAAGCTTTCTTT CASSLIGIGTEAFF
NA TRBJ1-2 TRBV5-1 few TGCGCCAGCAGCTTGGCCTGGGGAGACTATGGCTACACCTTC CASSLAWGDYGYTF
TRBD1 TRBJ2-3 TRBV5-6 NA TGTGCCAGCAGCTCGGACAGGGGGCTCACAGATACGCAGTATTTT CASSSDRGLTDTQYF
TRBD1 TRBJ1-1 TRBV6-5 once TGTGCCAGCAAATTGCAGGGGGCGTACGGGACTGAAGCTTTCTTT CASKLQGAYGTEAFF
NA TRBJ2-2 TRBV29-1 NA TGCAGCGTCTTAAGACAGAATACCGGGGAGCTGTTTTTT CSVLRQNTGELFF
NA TRBJ2-7 TRBV29-1 NA TGCAGCGTTGAAGCTCAGGGTTCGGTGGAGCAGTACTTC CSVEAQGSVEQYF
NA TRBJ1-1 TRBV10-1 NA TGCGCCAGCACGAGGGGAGGAACGAACACTGAAGCTTTCTTT CASTRGGTNTEAFF
TRBD2 TRBJ2-5 TRBV2 once TGTGCCAGCATGGGAGGGGAGACCCAGTACTTC CASMGGETQYF